This entry lists 25 T cell receptor beta chains sequenced from one sample in a study of blood T cells in healthy people across ages. A second PCR, run for roughly 7 to 11 cycles, used a sample-barcoded 5' primer plus a J-beta primer mix. TCRdb re-called the 5' RACE reads with MiXCR, one entry per CDR3 protein. The table includes about 760,000 distinct CDR3 sequences, 20% to 25% detected once. These data were also filed under a second study, of T cells of mothers and their children.

Input material: blood. These receptors all stem from a boy under 18 in good health.

This clonotype was recorded a few times. The chain has TRBV25-1 and TRBJ2-2, with D uncertain. The CDR3 loop spans 14 amino acids. Trimming took off 0 bases at V and 1 base at J, with 3 bases between the two ends. Germline V gene data show CDR1 as MGHDK and CDR2 as SYGVNS. The CDR3 here is CASSEYGNTGELFF. The CDR3 region has the DNA TGTGCCAGCAGTGAATACGGGAACACCGGGGAGCTGTTTTTT. Combining the CDR3 with reference TRBV25-1 and TRBJ2-2 gives the whole variable domain EADIYQTPRYLVIGTGKKITLECSQTMGHDKMYWYQQDPGMELHLIHYSYGVNSTEKGDLSSESTVSRIRTEHFPLTLESARPSHTSQYLCASSEYGNTGELFFGEGSRLTVL.

This clonotype turned up a few times. The genes are TRBV20-1 and TRBJ2-5, with TRBD1 as a possible D gene (7 bases). The CDR3 loop spans 17 amino acids. The germline gives CDR1 DFQATT, CDR2 SNEGSKA (reference sequence). V lost 7 bases and J lost 1, with 25 bases in between. The CDR3, as DNA: TGCAGTGGCCAGACTAGACAGGGATACTTGGGCCAAGAGACCCAGTACTTC. It translates to CSGQTRQGYLGQETQYF.

This clonotype was found a few times. This rearrangement joins TRBV28 to TRBJ2-7; TRBD2 might be the D (6 bases). The germline V and J ends were trimmed by 11 bases and 5 bases, with 13 bases remaining between them. Germline assignment: CDR1 MDHEN and CDR2 SYDVKM. This CDR3 has 11 amino acids. The DNA for the CDR3 is TGTGCCGGGGGGAGAGGGAACGAGCAGTACTTC. This translates into CAGGRGNEQYF.

The CDR3 DNA is TGTGCCACCAGTGATCCGCGACTGGGTATGGGGGAGACCCAGTACTTC. The encoded protein is CATSDPRLGMGETQYF. J is TRBJ2-1 and V is TRBV24-1; D is ambiguous. Judging by the DNA end, TRBJ2-5 fits better; the J call may be wrong. Germline V lookup: CDR1 KGHDR, CDR2 SFDVKD. There are 16 residues in the CDR3.

The V and J genes are TRBV7-3 and TRBJ2-7, with D tentatively TRBD1 (5 bases). This CDR3 is 17 amino acids long. The germline V gene encodes CDR1 SGHTA and CDR2 FQGTGA. Trimming took 1 base from V and 0 from J, leaving 16 bases between them. The CDR3 here is CASSLNLDSPFSYEQYF. CDR3 DNA: TGTGCCAGCAGCTTAAATCTAGACAGCCCATTCTCCTACGAGCAGTACTTC. The variable domain in full, completed from reference TRBV7-3 and TRBJ2-7, reads GAGVSQTPSNKVTEKGKYVELRCDPISGHTALYWYRQSLGQGPEFLIYFQGTGAADDSGLPNDRFFAVRPEGSVSTLKIQRTERGDSAVYLCASSLNLDSPFSYEQYFGPGTRLTVT.

The chain joins TRBV5-1 to TRBJ2-2; TRBD2 matches 7 bases. Per germline, CDR1 SGHRS and CDR2 YFSETQ. Germline trimming cut 1 base from V and 6 bases from J; bases unmatched to any gene: 9. The CDR3 length is 16 residues. The chain's CDR3 is CASSLSGIRWSGELFF. The DNA of the CDR3 is TGCGCCAGCAGCTTGAGCGGGATCAGGTGGTCCGGGGAGCTGTTTTTT.

This clonotype was found a few times. This chain joins TRBV7-9 and TRBJ2-5; D is ambiguous. V lost 1 base to trimming and J lost 4 bases, with 7 bases between them. This CDR3 has 13 amino acids. Germline V gene data show CDR1 as SEHNR and CDR2 as FQNEAQ (reference sequence). The CDR3 region is CASSLESLETQYF. CDR3 coding DNA: TGTGCCAGCAGCTTAGAGTCCCTAGAGACCCAGTACTTC.

V and J are TRBV9 and TRBJ2-5, with 8 bases identical to TRBD1. V trimming: 4 bases; J trimming: 2 bases; junction bases outside the gene matches: 7. This CDR3 region has 15 residues. The germline V gene has CDR1 SGDLS and CDR2 YYNGEE. CDR3 nucleotides: TGTGCCAGCAGCAGGACAGGGACCTCACAAGAGACCCAGTACTTC. It translates to CASSRTGTSQETQYF.

This clonotype was seen many times. The chain recombines TRBV12-5 with TRBJ1-5; 7 bases are a match to TRBD1. Losses at the gene ends were 1 base for V and 11 bases for J; bases not matched to a gene: 5. Looked up from germline, CDR1 is LGHNT and CDR2 is FRNRAP. CDR3 length: 13 amino acids. CDR3 bases: TGTGCTAGTGGTTTGGGTACAGGGGAGGCCCAGCATTTT. This translates into CASGLGTGEAQHF.

In its sample, this clonotype was seen a few times. The chain combines TRBV11-1 with TRBJ1-2, with D possibly matching TRBD1 (6 bases). The V and J ends lost 3 bases and 4 bases respectively, with 12 bases between them. Looked up from germline, CDR1 is SGHAT and CDR2 is FQDESV (reference sequence). This CDR3 is built from 14 residues. The CDR3 here is CASSFRPGVYGYTF. Here the CDR3 DNA reads TGTGCCAGCAGCTTTAGGCCAGGGGTCTATGGCTACACCTTC.

The V call is TRBV6-2 or TRBV6-3, the J call TRBJ2-5; a weak D match, TRBD2 (5 bases). The V and J ends lost 2 bases and 3 bases respectively, with 10 bases between them. This CDR3 is built from 14 residues. Germline values: CDR1 MNHEY, CDR2 SVGEGT. This CDR3 is CASSYVSREETQYF. The CDR3 DNA is TGTGCCAGCAGTTACGTGTCGAGGGAAGAGACCCAGTACTTC.

The chain recombines TRBV20-1 with TRBJ2-5; a possible D gene is TRBD2 (6 bases). The DNA matches TRBJ2-7 better at its end, which makes the J call doubtful. Germline V CDR1 and CDR2: DFQATT, SNEGSKA (reference sequence). This CDR3 comprises 15 residues. CDR3 loop: CSARVGGASSYEQYF. CDR3 nucleotides: TGCAGTGCTAGAGTTGGCGGGGCGAGCTCCTACGAGCAGTACTTC.

This clonotype was found a few times. This chain connects TRBV19 to TRBJ2-7; D call uncertain. This CDR3 spans 12 amino acids. Germline assignment: CDR1 LNHDA and CDR2 SQIVND (reference sequence). V shed 2 bases and J shed 2 bases, with 4 bases lying between them. CDR3 sequence reads: CASSITPYEQYF. The CDR3 DNA follows: TGTGCCAGTAGTATAACTCCCTACGAGCAGTACTTC.

The table lists this clonotype with a count of one. J is TRBJ1-4 and V is TRBV7-8, with no clear D. The CDR3 loop spans 14 amino acids. V lost 4 bases and J lost 8, with 14 bases in between. Germline CDR1 reads SGHVS; CDR2 reads FQNEAQ. The CDR3 loop reads CASSSAGSGEKLFF. The CDR3 region has the DNA TGTGCCAGCAGCTCCGCTGGGTCAGGCGAAAAACTGTTTTTT.

The J gene is TRBJ2-1, the V gene TRBV9; D unresolved. The germline V gene has CDR1 SGDLS and CDR2 YYNGEE. Trimming cost V 4 bases and J 0 bases, with 8 bases left between them. The CDR3 spans 14 residues. The CDR3 reads CASSRPSSYNEQFF. The CDR3 DNA sequence: TGTGCCAGCAGCCGGCCTAGCTCCTACAATGAGCAGTTCTTC.

This clonotype was counted a few times. J is TRBJ1-2 and V is TRBV9; D ambiguous. CDR3 length equals 15 residues. V lost 4 bases to trimming and J lost 4 bases, with 17 bases between them. Germline V CDR1 and CDR2: SGDLS, YYNGEE. As DNA, the CDR3 is TGTGCCAGCAGCTCCCCCGAGAGAGGCCGCTATGGCTACACCTTC. Encoded protein: CASSSPERGRYGYTF.

This clonotype was counted a few times. This rearrangement joins TRBV5-1 to TRBJ1-1; D uncertain. Germline V gives CDR1 SGHRS, CDR2 YFSETQ. The CDR3 runs 13 residues. Trimming cost V 2 bases and J 4 bases, with 9 bases left between them. CDR3 loop: CASSLPGSTEAFF. The CDR3 DNA is TGCGCCAGCAGCTTACCGGGTTCCACTGAAGCTTTCTTT.

This clonotype was recorded a few times. The rearrangement uses TRBV7-6 and TRBJ2-2; no definite D call. The CDR3 has 15 amino acids. Trimming took off 2 bases at V and 7 bases at J, with 14 bases between the two ends. The germline CDR1 and CDR2 sequences are SGHVS and FNYEAQ. In DNA, the CDR3 is TGTGCCAGCAGCTTACTACAAGAACACGGCGGGGAGCTGTTTTTT. Translated: CASSLLQEHGGELFF.

This clonotype was counted only a few times. The V call is TRBV29-1, the J call TRBJ2-5, with 10 bases lining up with TRBD2. The CDR3 is 13 amino acids. Looked up from germline, CDR1 is SQVTM and CDR2 is ANQGSEA. Trimming at V came to 7 bases and at J to 1 base, leaving 3 bases not matched to a gene. The CDR3 spells CSASGSLQETQYF. The CDR3 DNA sequence: TGCAGCGCTAGCGGGAGCCTCCAAGAGACCCAGTACTTC.

This clonotype appeared a single time. This chain joins TRBV20-1 and TRBJ1-2, with a possible D match to TRBD1 (6 bases). CDR1 and CDR2 from the germline V gene are DFQATT and SNEGSKA (reference sequence). The V end lost 0 bases, the J end lost 7 bases, and 15 bases lay between the germline ends. The length of the CDR3 is 14 residues. In DNA form, the CDR3 reads TGCAGTGCTAGAGACCAATTGACAGGCTCTGGCTACACCTTC. Its translation is CSARDQLTGSGYTF.

As concerns this clonotype: The CDR3 end shows no conserved phenylalanine or tryptophan, and so a read error is likely. The V gene is TRBV10-3, the J gene TRBJ2-1; TRBD1 matches at 12 bases. Germline CDR1 reads ENHRY; CDR2 reads SYGVKD. The ends lost 0 bases at V and 6 bases at J; junction bases unmatched: 6. The CDR3 is made up of 17 amino acids. CDR3 loop: CAISESNWGQGANEQFL. DNA for the CDR3: TGTGCCATCAGTGAGTCGAACTGGGGACAGGGGGCCAATGAGCAGTTCCTC.

This clonotype showed up just a few times. The chain couples TRBV20-1 to TRBJ2-1, with a tentative D call TRBD1 (5 bases). Trimming cost V 0 bases and J 0 bases, with 18 bases left between them. The length of the CDR3 is 18 residues. Per germline, CDR1 DFQATT and CDR2 SNEGSKA (reference sequence). In DNA, the CDR3 is TGCAGTGCTAGAGATGGGGCTGGCGCGGCCAGCTCCTACAATGAGCAGTTCTTC. Amino acid sequence: CSARDGAGAASSYNEQFF.

J is TRBJ1-2 and V is TRBV12-3 or TRBV12-4, with 7 bases that match TRBD1. The CDR3 totals 14 residues. Trimming cost V 3 bases and J 8 bases; bases outside gene matches: 9. CDR3 in amino acids: CASSLARGYMGYTF. For the CDR3, the DNA is TGTGCCAGCAGTTTGGCCAGGGGGTATATGGGCTACACCTTC.

V and J are TRBV6-1 and TRBJ2-5; D is unresolved. V was pared by 3 bases and J by 2 bases, with 13 bases between. CDR3 length equals 15 residues. CDR1 is MNHNS and CDR2 is SASEGT in the germline V gene. CDR3 in amino acids: CASSDSGFGQETQYF. The CDR3 nucleotides read TGTGCCAGCAGTGATTCCGGCTTTGGGCAAGAGACCCAGTACTTC.

This clonotype was seen a few times. One end of the junction fails to match germline, which may point to a read error. The chain recombines TRBV5-1 with TRBJ2-1, with a weak D call TRBD1 (5 bases). The CDR3 contains 16 residues. In germline, CDR1 is SGHRS, CDR2 YFSETQ. The CDR3 DNA reads as TGCGCCAGCAGCGATCTTTGGGGCAGCTCCTACAATGAGCAGCTCTTC. Translating it yields CASSDLWGSSYNEQLF.